The rows below give T cell receptor beta chains drawn from one sample of a study of T cells in Graves' hyperthyroidism and ophthalmopathy. Via MiXCR, TCRdb re-called the multiplex PCR reads, giving one row per CDR3 protein. The table lists fewer than 500,000 distinct CDR3 sequences, approximately 15% of them singletons. Specimen: blood. These receptors were taken from a woman in her 30s with Graves' ophthalmopathy. Each CDR3 is given with its conserved first and last residue. A D gene is named only where the DNA matches it firmly. Clone size is stated in some rows and not others, as once, few, many or a class when expanded.

clone_size d_call j_call v_call cdr3_aa cdr3_nt
. TRBD2 TRBJ2-1 TRBV13 CASSFSAGGNEQFF TGTGCCAGCAGCTTCTCAGCGGGGGGGAATGAGCAGTTCTTC
. TRBD2 TRBJ2-5 TRBV5-1 CASSLGVAGGQETQYF TGCGCCAGCAGCTTGGGTGTAGCGGGGGGGCAAGAGACCCAGTACTTC
many . TRBJ2-5 TRBV7-8 CASSDGETQYF TGTGCCAGCAGCGACGGAGAGACCCAGTACTTC
many TRBD1 TRBJ2-1 TRBV28 CASSFGQAYNEQFF TGTGCCAGCAGTTTCGGACAGGCGTACAATGAGCAGTTCTTC
. . TRBJ2-1 TRBV7-9 CASSTYRSAYNEQFF TGTGCCAGCAGCACGTACCGAAGCGCCTACAATGAGCAGTTCTTC
many TRBD1 TRBJ1-1 TRBV2 CASLQGSHEAFF TGTGCCAGCCTACAGGGGTCTCATGAAGCTTTCTTT
many TRBD2 TRBJ2-3 TRBV5-1 CASSLAGYTDTQYF TGCGCCAGCAGCCTAGCGGGATACACAGATACGCAGTATTTT
many . TRBJ1-2 TRBV18 CASSLPTGVGYTF TGTGCCAGCTCACTCCCCACCGGGGTTGGCTACACCTTC
few . TRBJ2-5 TRBV11-2 CASSLGAGVQETQYF TGTGCCAGCAGCTTAGGGGCAGGGGTACAAGAGACCCAGTACTTC
many TRBD1 TRBJ2-3 TRBV5-1 CASSDRDRSTDTQYF TGCGCCAGCAGCGACCGGGACAGAAGCACAGATACGCAGTATTTT
few . TRBJ1-2 TRBV9 CASSDGGREYGYTF TGTGCCAGCAGCGATGGGGGCAGGGAGTATGGCTACACCTTC
. . TRBJ1-6 TRBV27 CASQRQTNSPLHF TGTGCCAGCCAACGACAGACCAATTCACCCCTCCACTTT
. . TRBJ2-5 TRBV27 CASSLTERGTQYF TGTGCCAGCAGTTTAACAGAGAGAGGGACCCAGTACTTC
. TRBD2 TRBJ2-7 TRBV7-8 CASSLRREGYEQYF TGTGCCAGCAGCTTACGACGGGAGGGCTACGAGCAGTACTTC
many . TRBJ2-3 TRBV7-9 CASSFYRGRGWMTDTQYF TGTGCCAGCAGCTTTTATAGGGGGAGAGGATGGATGACAGATACGCAGTATTTT
few . TRBJ2-2 TRBV3-1 CASSLTGTRELFF TGTGCCAGCAGCCTGACAGGCACCAGGGAGCTGTTTTTT
many TRBD2 TRBJ2-3 TRBV20-1 CSARGLAGKSSTDTQYF TGCAGTGCTAGAGGGCTAGCGGGGAAAAGTAGCACAGATACGCAGTATTTT
many TRBD1 TRBJ1-3 TRBV3-1 CASSRDRGVVDTIYF TGTGCCAGCAGTAGGGACAGGGGCGTCGTGGACACCATATATTTT
few . TRBJ2-7 TRBV24-1 CATSDLTGEQYF TGTGCCACCAGTGATCTAACGGGGGAGCAGTACTTC
. . TRBJ1-1 TRBV12-5 CAIGQGLGNTEAFF TGTGCTATTGGTCAGGGGCTGGGGAACACTGAAGCTTTCTTT
many TRBD1 TRBJ2-5 TRBV11-2 CASSPGDSWRETQYF TGTGCCAGCAGCCCTGGGGACAGCTGGAGAGAGACCCAGTACTTC
. . TRBJ1-1 TRBV7-9 CASSLAGFNTEAFF TGTGCCAGCAGCTTAGCGGGGTTCAACACTGAAGCTTTCTTT
many TRBD1 TRBJ1-2 TRBV9 CASSSSTGGYGYTF TGTGCCAGCAGCTCCTCGACAGGGGGATATGGCTACACCTTC
many TRBD1 TRBJ1-5 TRBV12-3/TRBV12-4 CASSFAQGEPQHF TGTGCCAGCAGTTTCGCACAGGGGGAACCCCAGCATTTT
. . TRBJ2-7 TRBV5-6 CASSNRVRSWEQYF TGTGCCAGCAGCAACCGGGTCAGAAGTTGGGAGCAGTACTTC
few . TRBJ2-7 TRBV5-5 CASSFLSGEREQYF TGTGCCAGCAGCTTCCTGTCAGGAGAGCGCGAGCAGTACTTC
. . TRBJ1-6 TRBV14 CASSQYPVWGWNNSPLHF TGTGCCAGCAGCCAGTACCCGGTGTGGGGATGGAATAATTCACCCCTCCACTTT
many TRBD2 TRBJ2-7 TRBV5-8 CASSSGLAWYEQYF TGTGCCAGCAGCTCCGGACTAGCTTGGTACGAGCAGTACTTC
many . TRBJ2-1 TRBV2 CASSGPEQFF TGTGCCAGCAGTGGTCCCGAGCAGTTCTTC
many . TRBJ2-3 TRBV6-6 CASSYGDGTQYF TGTGCCAGCAGTTACGGTGACGGTACGCAGTATTTT
many TRBD1 TRBJ2-2 TRBV18 CASSPGTADTGELFF TGTGCCAGCTCACCTGGGACAGCCGACACCGGGGAGCTGTTTTTT
few TRBD2 TRBJ2-7 TRBV5-1 CASSLVGAGGFYEQYF TGCGCCAGCAGCTTGGTCGGCGCGGGGGGTTTCTACGAGCAGTACTTC
many TRBD1 TRBJ2-7 TRBV11-2 CASSSPGTGDALGRNYYEQYF TGTGCCAGCAGCTCACCAGGGACAGGGGACGCTTTAGGTCGGAATTACTACGAGCAGTACTTC
many . TRBJ2-5 TRBV27 CASSLVTGPQETQYF TGTGCCAGCAGTTTAGTCACAGGGCCCCAAGAGACCCAGTACTTC
many TRBD2 TRBJ2-3 TRBV20-1 CSARRETGTSGVFSTDTQYF TGCAGTGCTAGAAGAGAGACCGGGACTAGCGGGGTCTTTAGCACAGATACGCAGTATTTT
many . TRBJ1-5 TRBV7-2 CASSSPSQPQHF TGTGCCAGCAGCTCCCCATCTCAGCCCCAGCATTTT
many . TRBJ2-3 TRBV7-6 CASSLRILADTQYF TGTGCCAGCAGCTTACGAATTTTGGCAGATACGCAGTATTTT
few . TRBJ2-3 TRBV27 CASSLTLTVDTQYF TGTGCCAGCAGTTTAACCTTGACGGTGGATACGCAGTATTTT
many TRBD2 TRBJ2-1 TRBV20-1 CSAGGESSYNEQFF TGCAGTGCTGGGGGGGAGAGCTCCTACAATGAGCAGTTCTTC